Listed below are T cell receptor beta chains from one sample, sequenced in a study of blood T cell repertoires in COVID-19. The repertoire was sequenced with immunoSEQ multiplex PCR; TCRdb's copy has only in-frame clones and lacks some. The sample records tens of thousands of clones, approximately 90% being singletons. Sequenced input: peripheral blood. The receptors here all came from a human donor in a cohort sampled during active COVID-19. The CDR3 runs from the conserved cysteine through the conserved F or W. D genes are given only for firm matches. Rows give clone size only sometimes, using once, few, many, or a class for an expanded clone.

v_gene: TRBV6-5; d_gene: TRBD2; abundance: NA; j_gene: TRBJ2-5; CDR3aa: CASTGGGSKETQYF; CDR3nt: TGTGCCAGCACGGGCGGGGGATCTAAAGAGACCCAGTACTTC
v_gene: TRBV5-1; d_gene: TRBD1; abundance: NA; j_gene: TRBJ1-6; CDR3aa: CASSLTGGFNNSPLHF; CDR3nt: TGCGCCAGCAGCCTAACAGGGGGCTTTAATAATTCACCCCTCCACTTT
v_gene: TRBV9; d_gene: TRBD1; abundance: NA; j_gene: TRBJ1-2; CDR3aa: CASSGWTGANYGYTF; CDR3nt: TGTGCCAGCAGCGGGTGGACAGGGGCTAACTATGGCTACACCTTC
v_gene: TRBV9; d_gene: TRBD2; abundance: NA; j_gene: TRBJ2-1; CDR3aa: CASSVSGTSGGYNEQFF; CDR3nt: TGTGCCAGCAGCGTTTCCGGGACTAGCGGGGGGTACAATGAGCAGTTCTTC
v_gene: TRBV6-6; d_gene: NA; abundance: NA; j_gene: TRBJ1-1; CDR3aa: CASTSPGEAFF; CDR3nt: TGTGCCAGCACCTCACCCGGTGAAGCTTTCTTT
v_gene: TRBV7-2; d_gene: NA; abundance: NA; j_gene: TRBJ2-7; CDR3aa: CASSLGSRVRLSSYEQYF; CDR3nt: TGTGCCAGCAGCTTAGGAAGTAGGGTCAGACTATCTTCCTACGAGCAGTACTTC
v_gene: TRBV2; d_gene: NA; abundance: NA; j_gene: TRBJ1-1; CDR3aa: CASLYSGTEAFF; CDR3nt: TGTGCCAGCCTATACTCGGGCACTGAAGCTTTCTTT
v_gene: TRBV7-8; d_gene: TRBD1; abundance: NA; j_gene: TRBJ1-1; CDR3aa: CASSWGQGRAEAFF; CDR3nt: TGTGCCAGCAGCTGGGGACAGGGGCGCGCTGAAGCTTTCTTT
v_gene: TRBV5-4; d_gene: TRBD2; abundance: NA; j_gene: TRBJ2-3; CDR3aa: CASSLGGTSGTDTQYF; CDR3nt: TGTGCCAGCAGCTTGGGGGGGACTAGCGGCACAGATACGCAGTATTTT
v_gene: TRBV6-1; d_gene: TRBD1; abundance: NA; j_gene: TRBJ1-6; CDR3aa: CASSEEADRASPLHF; CDR3nt: TGTGCCAGCAGTGAAGAGGCGGACAGGGCTTCACCCCTCCACTTT
v_gene: TRBV27; d_gene: TRBD1; abundance: NA; j_gene: TRBJ1-1; CDR3aa: CASSPPGGFPPEAFF; CDR3nt: TGTGCCAGCAGCCCGCCAGGGGGTTTCCCCCCTGAAGCTTTCTTT
v_gene: TRBV28; d_gene: TRBD1; abundance: NA; j_gene: TRBJ1-2; CDR3aa: CASRATGEGSGYTF; CDR3nt: TGTGCCAGCAGGGCTACAGGGGAAGGCTCTGGCTACACCTTC
v_gene: TRBV19; d_gene: TRBD1; abundance: NA; j_gene: TRBJ2-7; CDR3aa: CASSAPGQGFYEQYF; CDR3nt: TGTGCCAGTAGTGCGCCGGGACAGGGATTCTACGAGCAGTACTTC
v_gene: TRBV11-2; d_gene: TRBD1; abundance: NA; j_gene: TRBJ1-6; CDR3aa: CASSSAGTGNSPLHF; CDR3nt: TGTGCCAGCAGCTCGGCCGGGACAGGCAATTCACCCCTCCACTTT
v_gene: TRBV2; d_gene: NA; abundance: NA; j_gene: TRBJ2-5; CDR3aa: CASCSVETQYF; CDR3nt: TGTGCCAGCTGCTCAGTGGAGACCCAGTACTTC
v_gene: TRBV30; d_gene: NA; abundance: NA; j_gene: TRBJ2-2; CDR3aa: CAWSVLLGARGELFF; CDR3nt: TGTGCCTGGAGTGTACTTCTAGGGGCGCGGGGGGAGCTGTTTTTT
v_gene: TRBV12-5; d_gene: NA; abundance: NA; j_gene: TRBJ1-5; CDR3aa: CASGYREGQPQHF; CDR3nt: TGTGCTAGTGGCTACAGGGAGGGACAGCCCCAGCATTTT
v_gene: TRBV11-2; d_gene: NA; abundance: NA; j_gene: TRBJ1-6; CDR3aa: CASSLAAWGENSPLHF; CDR3nt: TGTGCCAGCAGCTTAGCCGCCTGGGGGGAGAATTCACCCCTCCACTTT
v_gene: TRBV5-6; d_gene: NA; abundance: NA; j_gene: TRBJ2-4; CDR3aa: CASSLGEAKNIQYF; CDR3nt: TGTGCCAGCAGCTTGGGGGAGGCCAAAAACATTCAGTACTTC
v_gene: TRBV28; d_gene: TRBD1; abundance: few; j_gene: TRBJ2-7; CDR3aa: CASSPGTGVYEQYF; CDR3nt: TGTGCCAGCAGCCCCGGGACAGGGGTCTACGAGCAGTACTTC
v_gene: TRBV30; d_gene: NA; abundance: NA; j_gene: TRBJ1-1; CDR3aa: CAWSVGGQDTEAFF; CDR3nt: TGTGCCTGGAGTGTGGGGGGTCAAGATACTGAAGCTTTCTTT
v_gene: TRBV19; d_gene: NA; abundance: NA; j_gene: TRBJ1-5; CDR3aa: CASSPRTVNQPQHF; CDR3nt: TGTGCCAGTAGTCCTAGGACAGTGAATCAGCCCCAGCATTTT
v_gene: TRBV28; d_gene: NA; abundance: NA; j_gene: TRBJ2-5; CDR3aa: CASSLGGYPETQYF; CDR3nt: TGTGCCAGCAGTTTAGGGGGGTACCCGGAGACCCAGTACTTC
v_gene: TRBV18; d_gene: TRBD2; abundance: NA; j_gene: TRBJ2-7; CDR3aa: CASSPKRGPTYEQYF; CDR3nt: TGTGCCAGCTCACCCAAGCGGGGGCCGACCTACGAGCAGTACTTC
v_gene: TRBV5-4; d_gene: TRBD1; abundance: once; j_gene: TRBJ1-6; CDR3aa: CASSLGTGDNSPLHF; CDR3nt: TGTGCCAGCAGCCTAGGGACAGGGGATAATTCACCCCTCCACTTT
v_gene: TRBV27; d_gene: TRBD1; abundance: NA; j_gene: TRBJ1-1; CDR3aa: CASSWGTGFGAFF; CDR3nt: TGTGCCAGCAGTTGGGGGACAGGTTTTGGGGCTTTCTTT
v_gene: TRBV5-4; d_gene: TRBD1; abundance: NA; j_gene: TRBJ2-7; CDR3aa: CASSSLGGQPYEQYF; CDR3nt: TGTGCCAGCAGCTCGCTAGGGGGCCAACCGTACGAGCAGTACTTC
v_gene: TRBV3-1/TRBV3-2; d_gene: TRBD1; abundance: NA; j_gene: TRBJ2-7; CDR3aa: CASSPGTVSYEQYF; CDR3nt: TGTGCCAGCAGTCCCGGGACAGTCTCCTACGAGCAGTACTTC
v_gene: TRBV11-2; d_gene: TRBD1; abundance: NA; j_gene: TRBJ2-7; CDR3aa: CASSSYRGQVSYEQYF; CDR3nt: TGTGCCAGCAGCTCCTACCGGGGACAGGTATCCTACGAGCAGTACTTC
v_gene: TRBV20-1; d_gene: NA; abundance: NA; j_gene: TRBJ1-2; CDR3aa: CSASVANYGYTF; CDR3nt: TGCAGTGCTAGTGTAGCTAACTATGGCTACACCTTC
v_gene: TRBV5-1; d_gene: NA; abundance: NA; j_gene: TRBJ2-7; CDR3aa: CASSPSGAYEQYF; CDR3nt: TGCGCCAGCAGCCCCTCGGGAGCCTACGAGCAGTACTTC
v_gene: TRBV5-6; d_gene: TRBD1; abundance: NA; j_gene: TRBJ1-5; CDR3aa: CASSLGTGRTDQPQHF; CDR3nt: TGTGCCAGCAGCCTTGGGACAGGGCGAACGGATCAGCCCCAGCATTTT